This TCR beta chain was recorded in a study of blood T cell repertoires in COVID-19. Study-wide context: COVID-19 samples, acute and convalescent, were from the United States, Italy and Spain.

Trimming removed 4 bases from V and 3 bases from J; junction bases left unmatched: 1. This CDR3 comprises 13 residues. Germline V lookup: CDR1 SGHDN, CDR2 FVKESK. Recruitment covered about two dozen US areas and drew participants whose ages spanned roughly 18 to 100 years. Authors' analysis steps: Researchers report that nucleated cell counts were estimated from reference gene primer amplification. Clones were read by immunoSEQ multiplex PCR, and TCRdb kept only the in-frame ones, dropping some. V and J calls and clone size are those listed in that table; D and trimming were worked out from the DNA. The sample consists of 400,000 to 550,000 clones, roughly 85% of them appearing once.

Source material: PBMCs or T cells enriched from blood (not recorded which). The V and J genes are TRBV14 and TRBJ1-2; 8 positions agree with TRBD1. This sequence originates from a woman in her late teens or twenties with acute COVID-19. CDR3 protein: CASSPTGDYGYTF. Here the CDR3 DNA reads TGTGCCAGCAGCCCGACAGGGGACTATGGCTACACCTTC. Full variable domain (remainder filled in from reference TRBV14 and TRBJ1-2): EAGVTQFPSHSVIEKGQTVTLRCDPISGHDNLYWYRRVMGKEIKFLLHFVKESKQDESGMPNNRFLAERTGGTYSTLKVQPAELEDSGVYFCASSPTGDYGYTFGSGTRLTVV.